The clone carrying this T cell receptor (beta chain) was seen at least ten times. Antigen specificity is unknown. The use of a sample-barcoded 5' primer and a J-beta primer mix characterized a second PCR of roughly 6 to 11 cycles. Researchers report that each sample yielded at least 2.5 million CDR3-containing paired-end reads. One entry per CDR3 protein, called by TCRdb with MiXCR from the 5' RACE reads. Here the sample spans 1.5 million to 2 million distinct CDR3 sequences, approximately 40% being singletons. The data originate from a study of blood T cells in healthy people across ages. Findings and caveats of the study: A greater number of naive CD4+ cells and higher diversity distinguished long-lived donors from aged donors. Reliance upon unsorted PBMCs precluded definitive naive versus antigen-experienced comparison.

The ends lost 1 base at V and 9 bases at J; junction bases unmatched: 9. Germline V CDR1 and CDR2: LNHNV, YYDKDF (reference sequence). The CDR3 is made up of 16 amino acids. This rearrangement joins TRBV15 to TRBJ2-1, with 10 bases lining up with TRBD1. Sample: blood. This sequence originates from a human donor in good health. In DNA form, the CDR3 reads TGTGCCACCAGCAGAGGTGGGACAGGGGTTTTCGGTGAGCAGTTCTTC. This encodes CATSRGGTGVFGEQFF.